This is a list of T cell receptor beta chains from one sample in a study of vaccination and CD4 T cells after COVID-19. Their antigens remain unidentified. TCRdb re-called the PCR reads with MiXCR, one entry per CDR3 protein. The repertoire holds around 26,000 distinct CDR3 sequences, with about 56% as singletons. The sample was CD4+ T cells from blood, cultured in vitro. The receptors here all came from a human donor who had recovered from COVID-19. Both conserved end residues are part of each CDR3. The D gene is left open where the match is weak. Clone size is shown for a subset of rows, as once, few, many or a class of expanded clone.

d_call,clone_size,j_call,v_call,cdr3_nt,cdr3_aa
NA,NA,TRBJ1-1,TRBV28,TGTGCCAGCAGTGGGACTTTTGTGGGCAACACTGAAGCTTTCTTT,CASSGTFVGNTEAFF
TRBD1,NA,TRBJ1-5,TRBV5-6,TGTGCCAGCAGCCTCGGGGGACAGAGTAGCAATCAGCCCCAGCATTTT,CASSLGGQSSNQPQHF
NA,NA,TRBJ2-7,TRBV21-1,TGTGCCAGCAGCCGGGACAGGGTTTACGAGCAGTACTTC,CASSRDRVYEQYF
NA,NA,TRBJ1-2,TRBV28,TGTGCCAGCAGCTTTCCTGCCGGGACAAACTATGGCTACACCTTC,CASSFPAGTNYGYTF
TRBD1,NA,TRBJ1-5,TRBV5-8,TGTGCCAGCAGCTCCGGGACAGGGGGAAATCAGCCCCAGCATTTT,CASSSGTGGNQPQHF
TRBD1,NA,TRBJ1-5,TRBV19,TGTGCCAGTAGTCCAACAGGGGGCGCGGATCAGCCCCAGCATTTT,CASSPTGGADQPQHF
TRBD2,NA,TRBJ2-3,TRBV20-1,TGCAGTGCTAGTGGGGGGAGGGTTTCATTGGATACGCAGTATTTT,CSASGGRVSLDTQYF
NA,NA,TRBJ2-7,TRBV23-1,TGCGCCATAGAGGGAGAGTACTCCTACGAGCAGTACTTC,CAIEGEYSYEQYF
NA,few,TRBJ1-1,TRBV2,TGTGCCAGCACTCGAAGGGACCCTGAAGCTTTCTTT,CASTRRDPEAFF
NA,few,TRBJ1-4,TRBV7-9,TGTGCCAGCAGCGGGTCTAGGGGTAATGAAAAACTGTTTTTT,CASSGSRGNEKLFF
TRBD1,NA,TRBJ1-1,TRBV24-1,TGTGCCACCAGTGCCCCAACAGGGGCGGGGGCCACTGAAGCTTTCTTT,CATSAPTGAGATEAFF
NA,NA,TRBJ2-7,TRBV20-1,TGCAGTGCCAAGACAGGGACTTACGAGCAGTACTTC,CSAKTGTYEQYF
NA,NA,TRBJ1-5,TRBV2,TGTGCCAGCAGTGAAGTATTACAGGTGAATCAGCCCCAGCATTTT,CASSEVLQVNQPQHF
NA,NA,TRBJ1-3,TRBV30,TGTGCCTGGAGTATCCGGGGACCGGCTGGAAACACCATATATTTT,CAWSIRGPAGNTIYF
NA,once,TRBJ1-1,TRBV9,TGTGCCAGCAGCGTTACTCCGGGACAAGGGATGAACACTGAAGCTTTCTTT,CASSVTPGQGMNTEAFF
NA,NA,TRBJ1-2,TRBV6-2/TRBV6-3,TGTGCCAGCAGTTACTCGGATATCAGGGAAAACTATGGCTACACCTTC,CASSYSDIRENYGYTF
TRBD2,NA,TRBJ2-1,TRBV20-1,TGCAGTGCCCAGACTAGCGGGCCCTACAATGAGCAGTTCTTC,CSAQTSGPYNEQFF
NA,NA,TRBJ1-5,TRBV7-9,TGTGCCAGCAGCCCTGAGGGGACCTACAATCAGCCCCAGCATTTT,CASSPEGTYNQPQHF
TRBD2,once,TRBJ2-3,TRBV19,TGTGCCAGTAGTACGACTAGCGGGAGAGTCGGCGGGCAGTATTTT,CASSTTSGRVGGQYF
NA,NA,TRBJ1-5,TRBV27,TGTGCCAGCAGTTTGCAGCCAGGGCTCAATCAGCCCCAGCATTTT,CASSLQPGLNQPQHF
TRBD1,NA,TRBJ1-2,TRBV7-2,TGTGCCAGCAGCCTCAACTCCGGGACAGGGTATACGTACACCTTC,CASSLNSGTGYTYTF
NA,NA,TRBJ2-2,TRBV21-1,TGTGCCAGCACACCCTTGGGGGGGACAACGAACACCGGGGAGCTGTTTTTT,CASTPLGGTTNTGELFF
TRBD2,few,TRBJ2-5,TRBV6-2/TRBV6-3,TGTGCCAGCAGCCCCGTATCTAGCGGGCTCCAAGAGACCCAGTACTTC,CASSPVSSGLQETQYF
TRBD1,NA,TRBJ2-1,TRBV7-2,TGTGCCAGCAGCCGACGGACAGGGAACTCCTACAATGAGCAGTTCTTC,CASSRRTGNSYNEQFF
NA,NA,TRBJ2-3,TRBV9,TGTGCCAGCAGCCCAACACCCAGGACGCGTAGGGATACGCAGTATTTT,CASSPTPRTRRDTQYF
TRBD1,NA,TRBJ1-2,TRBV7-2,TGTGCCAGCAGTCCTACAGGGGTGGGTGGCTACACCTTC,CASSPTGVGGYTF
NA,once,TRBJ2-3,TRBV30,TGTGCCTGGAGTGCTCTCCTATTCCCAGATACGCAGTATTTT,CAWSALLFPDTQYF
NA,NA,TRBJ1-6,TRBV7-3,TGTGCCAGCAGCTCCCCGGGGTCACCCCTCCACTTT,CASSSPGSPLHF
NA,NA,TRBJ1-1,TRBV7-8,TGTGCCAGCAGCCCCGGTGGGAGAGCTGAAGCTTTCTTT,CASSPGGRAEAFF
NA,few,TRBJ1-2,TRBV6-5,TGTGCCAGCAGTAACTCCGGAAAAAAAGGGTATGGCTACACCTTC,CASSNSGKKGYGYTF
TRBD1,few,TRBJ1-5,TRBV20-1,TGCAGTGCAGCGGGACAGGGGCAGCCCCAGCATTTT,CSAAGQGQPQHF
NA,NA,TRBJ2-7,TRBV4-1,TGCGCCAGCAGCCATCCGGGGTCCCTACTTTACGAGCAGTACTTC,CASSHPGSLLYEQYF
NA,NA,TRBJ2-1,TRBV28,TGTGCCAGCAGCGGGGTCCCTTCCTACAATGAGCAGTTCTTC,CASSGVPSYNEQFF
NA,few,TRBJ1-5,TRBV6-1,TGTGCCAGCAAGGACGGGTTGCGTCAGCCCCAGCATTTT,CASKDGLRQPQHF
NA,NA,TRBJ1-1,TRBV28,TGTGCCAGCAGTTTACGGGACACTGAAGCTTTCTTT,CASSLRDTEAFF
NA,NA,TRBJ2-3,TRBV12-3/TRBV12-4,TGTGCCAGCAGCCCTAGCGTCCCTAGCACAGATACGCAGTATTTT,CASSPSVPSTDTQYF
TRBD1,NA,TRBJ1-1,TRBV6-1,TGTGCCAGCAGTATCCGGACAGGGGGTTTGGGAGCTTTCTTT,CASSIRTGGLGAFF
TRBD1,NA,TRBJ2-3,TRBV2,TGTGCCAGCAGGTGGACAGGAGATACGCAGTATTTT,CASRWTGDTQYF
NA,NA,TRBJ2-3,TRBV29-1,TGCAGCCTCCATTGGCTAGCCCCAGATACGCAGTATTTT,CSLHWLAPDTQYF
NA,few,TRBJ1-5,TRBV15,TGTGCCACCAGCCCGAGGTTTGGGGGGAATCAGCCCCAGCATTTT,CATSPRFGGNQPQHF
TRBD2,NA,TRBJ2-7,TRBV7-9,TGTGCCAGCAGCTTAGGGGGGACTAGGGGTAACTACGAGCAGTACTTC,CASSLGGTRGNYEQYF
NA,NA,TRBJ2-5,TRBV7-3,TGTGCCAGCAGCACGGCCTCCCACGAGACCCAGTACTTC,CASSTASHETQYF
NA,NA,TRBJ2-3,TRBV23-1,TGCGCCAGCAGTGTACAGGGTCGCACAGATACGCAGTATTTT,CASSVQGRTDTQYF
NA,NA,TRBJ2-7,TRBV6-2/TRBV6-3,TGTGCCAGCAGTTACCTAGCAGTCTACGAGCAGTACTTC,CASSYLAVYEQYF
NA,NA,TRBJ1-3,TRBV10-3,TGTGCCATCAGAGTTACGGACCTAGCGGACACCATATATTTT,CAIRVTDLADTIYF
NA,NA,TRBJ1-5,TRBV7-2,TGTGCCAGCAGCTTAGATGGGCTTCGCAATCAGCCCCAGCATTTT,CASSLDGLRNQPQHF
TRBD2,few,TRBJ2-5,TRBV2,TGTGCCAGCAGTGTTTCGGGAGGGCAAGAGACCCAGTACTTC,CASSVSGGQETQYF